This T cell receptor (beta chain) was captured by sequencing in a study of blood T cell repertoires in COVID-19 (dated by TCRdb to between 2020 and 2021). Study-level background: Collaborator samples came from the United States, Italy and Spain and covered acute and convalescent phases of COVID-19. The material from the prospective study consisted of cDNA or gDNA derived from T cells, B-cell-depleted T cells, or PBMCs. The sample metadata nearly always contained a de-identified subject ID, COVID-19 status, age in years and sex. The repertoires were released in a freely available public database intended as a resource for research on the immune response to SARS-CoV-2. Where available, HLA class I and class II types were taken from metadata supplied by the sample provider and were not determined by assay-based typing. The dataset comprised deeply sampled blood TCRbeta repertoires from subjects exposed to, actively infected with, or recovered from COVID-19. Samples were obtained from the ongoing ImmuneRACE study (first 160 participants) and from about 1,300 subjects provided by 6 global collaborators. Findings and caveats that apply to the study as a whole: The quantity of clinical and demographic metadata differed by source and by participant and was supplied without curation.

The CDR3 has 11 amino acids, counting the end cysteine and phenylalanine. Kept here is only the CDR3 DNA, which spans 33 bases and is read in frame from base 1. A distance of 8 bases separates the germline ends of V and J, which lose 5 bases and 6 bases respectively. The germline V gene supplies CDR1 SGHVS and CDR2 FQNEAQ. TCRbeta CDR3 regions were amplified from genomic DNA by means of the immunoSEQ Assay, a bias-controlled multiplex PCR. The original methods were these. Within the assay, amplification of reference gene primers was used to estimate how many nucleated cells each sample contained. To quantify the absolute abundance of each unique TCRbeta CDR3 rearrangement, sequence reads were collapsed and filtered. For each sample, productive Simpson clonality was calculated as the square root of Simpson's diversity index over productive rearrangements. This immuneACCESS table, as held by TCRdb, lists in-frame sequences with V and J called but not all clones. Of the missing ones, under half trace to an unresolved V gene in checked studies; the others have no known cause. The DNA was the basis for D and trimming; V, J and clone size are from that table. The sample table lists more than 300,000 clones, around four fifths of them with a count of one. The ten largest make up around 5% of the sample.

Note on this clone: The specificity of this receptor is unknown. No much larger clone exists at a distance of one base, and base qualities are not known.

Participants in the prospective study were enrolled through a virtual design, were aged roughly 18 to 100 years, and lived in about two dozen United States geographic areas. In the prospective study, participants were assigned to cohorts based on the clinical history participants reported in a screening survey and a study questionnaire. ImmuneRACE Cohort 3 recovered participants were defined by two consecutive negative NP/OP PCR tests, healthcare professional clearance, or symptom resolution. Each participant in the prospective study had whole blood, serum and a nasopharyngeal or oropharyngeal swab collected by mobile phlebotomists. Additional blood draws and questionnaires over an approximately two-month period could optionally be provided by prospective study participants. Before DNA extraction, blood samples from the prospective study were shipped at room temperature or frozen.

The receptor was isolated from a woman in her forties or fifties who had recovered from COVID-19. The V and J segments used are TRBV7-8 and TRBJ2-7, with a weak D call of TRBD2 (6 bases match). Sequenced: PBMCs or T cells enriched from blood (not recorded which). The CDR3 has the sequence CASSPGSEQYF. Read as DNA, the sequence is TGTGCCAGCAGCCCCGGGAGCGAGCAGTACTTC. Reference TRBV7-8 and TRBJ2-7 genes cover what lies past the CDR3, so the full variable domain is GAGVSQSPRYKVAKRGQDVALRCDPISGHVSLFWYQQALGQGPEFLTYFQNEAQLDKSGLPSDRFFAERPEGSVSTLKIQRTQQEDSAVYLCASSPGSEQYFGPGTRLTVT.